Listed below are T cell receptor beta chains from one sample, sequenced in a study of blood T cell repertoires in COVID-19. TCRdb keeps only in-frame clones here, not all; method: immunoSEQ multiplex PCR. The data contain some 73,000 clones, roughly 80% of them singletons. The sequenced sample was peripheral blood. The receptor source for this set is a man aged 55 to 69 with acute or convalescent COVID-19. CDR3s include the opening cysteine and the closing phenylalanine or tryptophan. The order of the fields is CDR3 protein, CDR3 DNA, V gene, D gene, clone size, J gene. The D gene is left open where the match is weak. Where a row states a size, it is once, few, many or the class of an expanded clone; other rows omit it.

CASSLGGGTTGANVLTF | TGTGCCAGCAGCTTAGGGGGAGGTACAACTGGGGCCAACGTCCTGACTTTC | TRBV7-9 | - | - | TRBJ2-6
CASSIGTYQPQHF | TGTGCCAGTAGTATAGGGACATATCAGCCCCAGCATTTT | TRBV19 | - | - | TRBJ1-5
CASSLRRNRDGYTF | TGTGCCAGCAGCTTACGGAGGAACAGAGATGGCTACACCTTC | TRBV13 | - | - | TRBJ1-2
CASSLGALNTEAFF | TGTGCCAGTAGTTTAGGGGCCCTGAACACTGAAGCTTTCTTT | TRBV19 | - | once | TRBJ1-1
CASSWTSGGADTQYF | TGTGCCAGCAGCTGGACTAGCGGGGGTGCGGATACGCAGTATTTT | TRBV7-3 | TRBD2 | - | TRBJ2-3
CASSPWTSGNNEQFF | TGTGCCAGCAGCCCCTGGACTAGCGGGAACAATGAGCAGTTCTTC | TRBV6-5 | TRBD2 | - | TRBJ2-1
CASSPDKATDTQYF | TGTGCCAGCAGCCCAGACAAGGCCACAGATACGCAGTATTTT | TRBV7-2 | - | - | TRBJ2-3
CASSQGLSGNTIYF | TGTGCCAGCAGCCAGGGTCTCTCTGGAAACACCATATATTTT | TRBV7-9 | - | - | TRBJ1-3
CASSKGAQETQYF | TGTGCCAGCAGCAAGGGGGCTCAAGAGACCCAGTACTTC | TRBV11-3 | TRBD1 | - | TRBJ2-5
CASSFGGGPLHF | TGTGCCAGCAGTTTCGGGGGTGGTCCCCTCCACTTT | TRBV12-3/TRBV12-4 | - | - | TRBJ1-6
CASSYHREFQETQYF | TGTGCCAGCAGTTACCACAGGGAATTCCAAGAGACCCAGTACTTC | TRBV27 | - | - | TRBJ2-5
CASSEYTGAGANVLTF | TGTGCCAGCAGTGAATATACAGGGGCCGGGGCCAACGTCCTGACTTTC | TRBV25-1 | TRBD1 | - | TRBJ2-6
CASSSQGAEAFF | TGTGCCAGCAGCTCACAGGGGGCTGAAGCTTTCTTT | TRBV7-9 | TRBD1 | - | TRBJ1-1
CATSRDSQPQHF | TGTGCCACCAGCAGGGACAGCCAGCCCCAGCATTTT | TRBV15 | - | - | TRBJ1-5
CASSLFDRDQPQHF | TGTGCCAGCAGTTTATTCGACAGGGATCAGCCCCAGCATTTT | TRBV28 | TRBD1 | - | TRBJ1-5
CASSPKTSVGETQYF | TGTGCCAGCAGCCCAAAGACTAGCGTTGGAGAGACCCAGTACTTC | TRBV28 | TRBD2 | - | TRBJ2-5
CASSYSWDSSYEQYF | TGTGCCAGCAGTTACTCATGGGACAGCTCCTACGAGCAGTACTTC | TRBV6-5 | TRBD1 | - | TRBJ2-7
CATGRDYNEQFF | TGTGCCACCGGCCGGGATTACAATGAGCAGTTCTTC | TRBV24-1 | - | - | TRBJ2-1
CASRAGLASEFQETQYF | TGCGCCAGCAGGGCGGGACTAGCGTCAGAATTCCAAGAGACCCAGTACTTC | TRBV5-1 | TRBD2 | - | TRBJ2-5
CATWDSKYEQYF | TGTGCCACCTGGGACAGTAAGTACGAGCAGTACTTC | TRBV10-3 | TRBD1 | few | TRBJ2-7
CASSFGVITPNTEAFF | TGCGCCAGCAGCTTCGGGGTCATTACTCCAAACACTGAAGCTTTCTTT | TRBV5-1 | - | - | TRBJ1-1
CASSLELNTEAFF | TGCGCCAGCAGCTTGGAGCTGAACACTGAAGCTTTCTTT | TRBV5-1 | - | once | TRBJ1-1
CASSLSMPGASYEQYF | TGTGCCAGCAGTTTATCGATGCCGGGAGCCTCCTACGAGCAGTACTTC | TRBV27 | - | - | TRBJ2-7
CASSPSYGGETQYF | TGTGCCAGCAGTCCTTCATACGGGGGAGAGACCCAGTACTTC | TRBV6-5 | - | once | TRBJ2-5
CASSLVGGTNTGELFF | TGTGCCAGCAGCTTAGTCGGAGGGACTAACACCGGGGAGCTGTTTTTT | TRBV11-2 | - | - | TRBJ2-2
CSVEDMAGAKGGYTF | TGCAGCGTTGAAGATATGGCAGGCGCCAAGGGGGGCTACACCTTC | TRBV29-1 | - | - | TRBJ1-2
CSALTGNIQYF | TGCAGTGCATTGACAGGGAACATTCAGTACTTC | TRBV20-1 | TRBD1 | - | TRBJ2-4
CATSDLSGTFTGELFF | TGTGCCACCAGTGATTTATCCGGGACTTTTACCGGGGAGCTGTTTTTT | TRBV24-1 | - | - | TRBJ2-2
CASSRTKETQYF | TGTGCCAGCAGTAGGACTAAAGAGACCCAGTACTTC | TRBV25-1 | - | - | TRBJ2-5
CASSLSWLGLTYNEQFF | TGTGCCAGCAGTTTATCGTGGCTAGGCCTAACCTACAATGAGCAGTTCTTC | TRBV27 | - | - | TRBJ2-1
CASSPSVAGGSNEQFF | TGTGCCAGCAGCCCCTCGGTAGCGGGAGGGTCCAATGAGCAGTTCTTC | TRBV7-3 | TRBD2 | - | TRBJ2-1